Listed below are T cell receptor beta chains from one sample, sequenced in a study of OX40 agonist ivuxolimab in advanced cancers. Assay: immunoSEQ multiplex PCR; the TCRdb copy retains only in-frame clones and omits some. The sample holds about 50,000 clones; 85% to 95% are singletons and the top ten take almost 25%. This specimen consisted of CD4+ or CD8+ T cells sorted from blood, obtained in a trial of the OX40 agonist ivuxolimab. These receptors were taken from an adult with an advanced solid tumor such as melanoma, head and neck, liver or kidney cancer. CDR3s include the opening cysteine and the closing phenylalanine or tryptophan. A D gene is named only where the DNA matches it firmly. Size is omitted from some rows. Given values are once, few, many or a class for expanded clones.

j_gene,v_gene,abundance,d_gene,CDR3aa,CDR3nt
TRBJ1-5,TRBV19,NA,NA,CASSQEGNQPQHF,TGTGCCAGTAGTCAAGAGGGGAATCAGCCCCAGCATTTT
TRBJ2-1,TRBV27,NA,TRBD1,CAIGQGHWNEQFF,TGTGCCATAGGACAGGGGCATTGGAATGAGCAGTTCTTC
TRBJ1-1,TRBV4-3,NA,NA,CASSLHVVSTVEAFF,TGCGCCAGCAGCCTCCACGTAGTGAGTACAGTTGAAGCTTTCTTT
TRBJ1-2,TRBV28,once,TRBD1,CASRQRTGWNYGYTF,TGTGCCAGCAGACAAAGGACAGGGTGGAACTATGGCTACACCTTC
TRBJ2-7,TRBV28,NA,NA,CASSLETYEQYF,TGTGCCAGCAGTTTAGAGACCTACGAGCAGTACTTC
TRBJ2-3,TRBV27,once,NA,CASSLDRASTDTQYF,TGTGCCAGCAGTCTGGACAGAGCTAGCACAGATACGCAGTATTTT
TRBJ2-1,TRBV27,once,TRBD1,CASSPRTGRVGFEQFF,TGTGCCAGCAGTCCTAGGACAGGCCGGGTGGGTTTTGAGCAGTTCTTC
TRBJ2-3,TRBV4-3,NA,NA,CASSQGGARKDTQYF,TGCGCCAGCAGCCAAGGGGGGGCCAGGAAGGATACGCAGTATTTT
TRBJ2-7,TRBV10-2,NA,NA,CASAPRGYEQYF,TGCGCCAGCGCCCCCCGGGGCTACGAGCAGTACTTC
TRBJ2-2,TRBV7-8,once,TRBD2,CASSLGLAGITGELFF,TGTGCCAGCAGCTTAGGACTAGCGGGAATCACCGGGGAGCTGTTTTTT
TRBJ1-5,TRBV5-6,once,NA,CASSFYGRSNQPQHF,TGTGCCAGCAGCTTCTATGGCAGAAGCAATCAGCCCCAGCATTTT
TRBJ1-1,TRBV7-8,NA,NA,CASSPQDRNTEAFF,TGTGCCAGCAGCCCGCAGGACAGAAACACTGAAGCTTTCTTT
TRBJ1-2,TRBV7-8,NA,NA,CASSLEAENYGYTF,TGTGCCAGCAGCTTAGAGGCAGAGAACTATGGCTACACCTTC
TRBJ2-2,TRBV4-2,NA,TRBD2,CASSLGLADAGELFF,TGTGCCAGCAGCCTAGGACTAGCCGATGCCGGGGAGCTGTTTTTT
TRBJ1-1,TRBV5-1,NA,NA,CASSLSGSTSPEAFF,TGCGCCAGCAGCCTTTCAGGATCTACATCCCCTGAAGCTTTCTTT
TRBJ1-2,TRBV9,NA,NA,CASSVAQGGNYGYTF,TGTGCCAGCAGCGTAGCACAGGGAGGCAACTATGGCTACACCTTC
TRBJ2-7,TRBV27,NA,NA,CASSLGLTYEQYF,TGTGCCAGCAGTTTAGGTCTAACCTACGAGCAGTACTTC
TRBJ2-3,TRBV6-5,NA,TRBD1,CASNDRDRGTDTQYF,TGTGCCAGCAACGACCGGGACAGGGGAACAGATACGCAGTATTTT
TRBJ2-5,TRBV30,NA,NA,CAWSVEETQYF,TGTGCCTGGAGTGTCGAAGAGACCCAGTACTTC
TRBJ2-2,TRBV18,few,NA,CASSVSPGDGTTGELFF,TGTGCCAGCTCGGTATCCCCCGGGGATGGGACCACCGGGGAGCTGTTTTTT
TRBJ2-7,TRBV15,NA,NA,CATSGLETGQREQYF,TGTGCCACCAGCGGGCTGGAGACGGGCCAAAGGGAGCAGTACTTC
TRBJ2-1,TRBV7-8,NA,NA,CASSPSGEQFF,TGTGCCAGCAGCCCGTCGGGTGAGCAGTTCTTC
TRBJ2-3,TRBV5-4,NA,NA,CASSWALGADTQYF,TGTGCCAGCAGCTGGGCTCTAGGGGCAGATACGCAGTATTTT
TRBJ1-5,TRBV28,NA,NA,CASRITGGPIISNQPQHF,TGTGCCAGCAGGATAACCGGGGGGCCAATTATAAGCAATCAGCCCCAGCATTTT
TRBJ2-1,TRBV28,NA,NA,CASSLRGGNEQFF,TGTGCCAGCAGTTTAAGGGGGGGGAATGAGCAGTTCTTC
TRBJ2-7,TRBV28,NA,NA,CASSSVYEQYF,TGTGCCAGCAGTTCTGTCTACGAGCAGTACTTC
TRBJ1-2,TRBV5-8,NA,NA,CASSLSLGSGYGYTF,TGTGCCAGCAGCTTGAGTTTGGGGAGCGGCTATGGCTACACCTTC
TRBJ2-1,TRBV5-8,NA,NA,CASSSPGSGEQFF,TGTGCCAGCAGCTCCCCGGGGTCGGGTGAGCAGTTCTTC
TRBJ1-2,TRBV27,once,NA,CASSLSPSLYGYTF,TGTGCCAGCAGTTTATCGCCCAGCCTCTATGGCTACACCTTC
TRBJ2-1,TRBV6-5,NA,TRBD1,CASSPQGVWDEQFF,TGTGCCAGCAGTCCTCAGGGGGTGTGGGATGAGCAGTTCTTC
TRBJ2-3,TRBV7-6,NA,NA,CASSFLDRSTDTQYF,TGTGCCAGCAGCTTCCTTGACAGGAGCACAGATACGCAGTATTTT
TRBJ2-1,TRBV4-1,NA,TRBD2,CASSQDSGTPYNEQFF,TGCGCCAGCAGCCAAGATAGCGGGACTCCTTACAATGAGCAGTTCTTC
TRBJ2-3,TRBV19,NA,NA,CASSIGAEGTDTQYF,TGTGCCAGTAGTATAGGAGCAGAGGGCACAGATACGCAGTATTTT
TRBJ2-1,TRBV27,NA,TRBD1,CASSPFWDRAIDEQFF,TGTGCCAGCAGCCCCTTCTGGGACAGGGCGATTGATGAGCAGTTCTTC
TRBJ1-1,TRBV6-5,NA,NA,CASSYGEGDTEAFF,TGTGCCAGCAGTTACGGGGAGGGGGACACTGAAGCTTTCTTT
TRBJ2-7,TRBV6-5,NA,TRBD1,CASSYVPGGSYEQYF,TGTGCCAGCAGTTACGTGCCAGGGGGCTCCTACGAGCAGTACTTC
TRBJ2-5,TRBV27,NA,TRBD2,CASSSPATSGRRETQYF,TGTGCCAGCAGTTCACCCGCGACTAGCGGGAGGAGAGAGACCCAGTACTTC
TRBJ2-7,TRBV9,NA,TRBD1,CASSGRQGTNHEQYF,TGTGCCAGCAGCGGTAGACAGGGAACCAACCACGAGCAGTACTTC
TRBJ1-3,TRBV5-6,NA,NA,CASRGDSGNTIYF,TGTGCCAGCAGGGGAGACTCCGGAAACACCATATATTTT
TRBJ2-3,TRBV21-1,NA,NA,CASSRTSGSDASTDTQYF,TGTGCCAGCAGCAGAACTAGCGGGAGCGACGCAAGCACAGATACGCAGTATTTT
TRBJ2-1,TRBV19,NA,NA,CASSIVRSSYNEQFF,TGTGCCAGTAGTATTGTCAGGAGCTCCTACAATGAGCAGTTCTTC
TRBJ2-5,TRBV6-7,NA,TRBD2,CASSYPGGTSGRMETQYF,TGTGCCAGCAGTTACCCCGGGGGGACTAGCGGGAGGATGGAGACCCAGTACTTC
TRBJ2-2,TRBV28,once,NA,CASSGWVHHSTGELFF,TGTGCCAGCAGTGGCTGGGTTCATCACTCAACCGGGGAGCTGTTTTTT
TRBJ2-1,TRBV9,NA,NA,CASSERGADNEQFF,TGTGCCAGCAGCGAGAGAGGAGCGGACAATGAGCAGTTCTTC
TRBJ2-1,TRBV28,NA,NA,CASSLASYNEQFF,TGTGCCAGCAGTCTAGCGTCTTACAATGAGCAGTTCTTC
TRBJ1-2,TRBV21-1,NA,NA,CAIPTSAGYTF,TGTGCCATCCCGACTTCCGCTGGCTACACCTTC
TRBJ1-2,TRBV25-1,NA,TRBD1,CASSGGTGFGYTF,TGTGCCAGCAGTGGAGGGACAGGGTTTGGCTACACCTTC
TRBJ2-7,TRBV10-3,NA,NA,CAISLGEASEQYF,TGTGCCATCAGCCTCGGCGAGGCGTCCGAGCAGTACTTC
TRBJ2-1,TRBV16,NA,TRBD2,CASSQWPLAGGHNEQFF,TGTGCCAGCAGCCAATGGCCACTAGCGGGAGGCCACAATGAGCAGTTCTTC
TRBJ2-5,TRBV9,NA,NA,CASSVWGGSETQYF,TGTGCCAGCAGCGTGTGGGGGGGCTCAGAGACCCAGTACTTC
TRBJ2-1,TRBV5-6,NA,NA,CASSWGVGSRYDEQFF,TGTGCCAGCAGCTGGGGAGTGGGATCCCGTTACGATGAGCAGTTCTTC
TRBJ2-1,TRBV21-1,once,NA,CARVPRVSYNEQFF,TGTGCCAGGGTGCCCCGAGTATCCTACAATGAGCAGTTCTTC
TRBJ2-2,TRBV14,once,TRBD2,CASSQRLAGVTGELFF,TGTGCCAGCAGCCAACGACTAGCGGGAGTCACCGGGGAGCTGTTTTTT
TRBJ2-7,TRBV7-9,medium-sized,NA,CASSLGSYEQYF,TGTGCCAGCAGCTTAGGATCCTACGAGCAGTACTTC
TRBJ2-1,TRBV10-3,once,NA,CAISEREGVPTYNEQFF,TGTGCCATCAGTGAGCGTGAGGGGGTTCCTACCTACAATGAGCAGTTCTTC
TRBJ1-4,TRBV19,NA,TRBD1,CASLDRGGEKLFF,TGTGCCAGCCTCGACAGGGGAGGCGAAAAACTGTTTTTT
TRBJ2-2,TRBV28,NA,NA,CASSTNRALASENTGELFF,TGTGCCAGCAGTACTAATCGGGCCCTGGCTAGCGAGAACACCGGGGAGCTGTTTTTT
TRBJ2-1,TRBV29-1,NA,NA,CSVPYGGAGVSYNEQFF,TGCAGCGTTCCCTACGGTGGGGCGGGTGTCTCCTACAATGAGCAGTTCTTC
TRBJ2-2,TRBV21-1,NA,NA,CASSKSGQDGNTGELFF,TGTGCCAGCAGCAAAAGTGGGCAGGATGGGAACACCGGGGAGCTGTTTTTT
TRBJ1-1,TRBV6-6,NA,NA,CASSLGTNTEAFF,TGTGCCAGCAGTCTAGGGACTAACACTGAAGCTTTCTTT